This record looks at one TCR beta chain sequence and its context. The antigen is not known. The germline V and J ends were trimmed by 5 bases and 6 bases, with 15 bases remaining between them. Germline V CDR1 and CDR2: SGHAT, FQDESV (reference sequence). This CDR3 comprises 14 residues. This specimen belongs to a study of cytomegalovirus exposure and HLA in healthy donors. Study outcomes and limitations: CMV serostatus alone was available as immune exposure information.

Primers included in the PCR were 60 Vbeta and 13 Jbeta primers. The data were produced by immunoSEQ multiplex PCR, yet TCRdb's version contains in-frame clones alone and is incomplete. This table holds approximately 190,000 clones, approximately 82% found once. Sequencing was carried out using PBMCs. The receptor's source is a woman aged 18-29 years in good health and CMV-seropositive. The chain carries TRBV11-1 and TRBJ2-3; the D gene is possibly TRBD2 (6 bases). The CDR3 DNA sequence: TGTGCCAGCAGCCCCGGGGCGGGGTCGGATACGCAGTATTTT. This gives the protein CASSPGAGSDTQYF.